Listed here is a single TCR beta chain. TCRdb passed the 5' RACE reads through MiXCR, listing each CDR3 protein once. Altogether under 600,000 distinct CDR3 sequences are present, about a fifth being singletons, with the ten largest covering roughly 8.1%. The CDR3 contains 16 residues. V shed 4 bases, J shed 9 bases, and the junction held 12 bases outside the gene matches. CDR1 and CDR2 from the germline V gene are KGHSH and LQKENI. This sample stems from a study of T-cell memory formation after mild COVID-19. The chain employs TRBV18 and TRBJ1-6, with TRBD1 identical over 7 bases. The TCR originated in an adult woman who had mild COVID-19 (a few samples of this study predate the infection). Cell type and time point are not known. Specimen: PBMCs or a T cell subset sorted from them (not recorded which). The CDR3 loop reads CASSRDRASPASPLHF. CDR3 in DNA: TGTGCCAGCTCACGCGACAGGGCGAGCCCCGCTTCACCCCTCCACTTT.